This is a list of T cell receptor beta chains from one sample in a study of PD-1 blockade in classical Hodgkin lymphoma. Libraries were prepared by immunoSEQ multiplex PCR; TCRdb keeps only in-frame clonotypes and omits some of them. The table records about 24,000 clones, around 70% of them present only once. The sequenced sample was peripheral blood mononuclear cells (PBMCs), obtained before the fourth cycle of nivolumab. All receptors come from a human donor with classical Hodgkin lymphoma. Each CDR3 is given with its conserved first and last residue. The order of the fields is clone size, V gene, D gene, J gene, CDR3 protein, CDR3 DNA. The D gene is left open where the match is weak. Size is stated for part of the rows, as once, few or many counts, or as a class when the clone is expanded.

clone_size: -; v_call: TRBV2; d_call: -; j_call: TRBJ1-6; cdr3_aa: CASSVGNSPLHF; cdr3_nt: TGTGCCAGCAGTGTGGGTAATTCACCCCTCCACTTT
clone_size: -; v_call: TRBV11-2; d_call: -; j_call: TRBJ1-1; cdr3_aa: CASSLDRRGEAFF; cdr3_nt: TGTGCCAGCAGCTTAGATCGGCGTGGTGAAGCTTTCTTT
clone_size: -; v_call: TRBV6-1; d_call: -; j_call: TRBJ2-7; cdr3_aa: CASSEVGAYEQYF; cdr3_nt: TGTGCCAGCAGTGAAGTCGGGGCCTACGAGCAGTACTTC
clone_size: -; v_call: TRBV29-1; d_call: TRBD1; j_call: TRBJ1-1; cdr3_aa: CSSTQGAQNTEAFF; cdr3_nt: TGCAGCTCAACCCAGGGGGCGCAGAACACTGAAGCTTTCTTT
clone_size: -; v_call: TRBV7-8; d_call: -; j_call: TRBJ2-1; cdr3_aa: CASSLAGGKYNEQFF; cdr3_nt: TGTGCCAGCAGCTTAGCGGGCGGGAAATACAATGAGCAGTTCTTC
clone_size: -; v_call: TRBV29-1; d_call: -; j_call: TRBJ2-3; cdr3_aa: CSVEVDSVPDTQCF; cdr3_nt: TGCAGCGTTGAGGTCGACAGCGTCCCAGATACGCAGTGTTTT
clone_size: -; v_call: TRBV25-1; d_call: -; j_call: TRBJ2-2; cdr3_aa: CASSGRANTGELFF; cdr3_nt: TGTGCCAGCAGTGGGCGCGCGAACACCGGGGAGCTGTTTTTT
clone_size: -; v_call: TRBV2; d_call: -; j_call: TRBJ2-1; cdr3_aa: CASTGQLPGYEQFF; cdr3_nt: TGTGCCAGCACCGGACAGCTCCCGGGCTATGAGCAGTTCTTC
clone_size: -; v_call: TRBV6-5; d_call: TRBD2; j_call: TRBJ2-2; cdr3_aa: CAIRNSGTGGELFF; cdr3_nt: TGTGCCATACGAAATAGCGGGACTGGCGGGGAGCTGTTTTTT
clone_size: -; v_call: TRBV4-3; d_call: -; j_call: TRBJ2-5; cdr3_aa: CASSQVYASQETQYF; cdr3_nt: TGCGCCAGCAGCCAAGTCTATGCCAGTCAAGAGACCCAGTACTTC
clone_size: -; v_call: TRBV14; d_call: -; j_call: TRBJ2-3; cdr3_aa: CASSQPDWDVPTQYF; cdr3_nt: TGTGCCAGCAGCCAACCCGACTGGGACGTCCCCACGCAGTATTTT
clone_size: -; v_call: TRBV6-6; d_call: -; j_call: TRBJ2-1; cdr3_aa: CASSYNYPYNEQFF; cdr3_nt: TGTGCCAGCAGTTACAACTACCCCTACAATGAGCAGTTCTTC
clone_size: -; v_call: TRBV13; d_call: TRBD2; j_call: TRBJ2-1; cdr3_aa: CASTTWGASGIYNEQFF; cdr3_nt: TGTGCCAGCACGACCTGGGGGGCTAGCGGGATTTACAATGAGCAGTTCTTC
clone_size: medium-sized; v_call: TRBV2; d_call: -; j_call: TRBJ1-4; cdr3_aa: CASSLNEKLFF; cdr3_nt: TGTGCCAGCAGCCTTAATGAAAAACTGTTTTTT
clone_size: -; v_call: TRBV10-3; d_call: -; j_call: TRBJ1-3; cdr3_aa: CAISGVGRGNTIYF; cdr3_nt: TGTGCCATCAGTGGGGTGGGGCGCGGAAACACCATATATTTT
clone_size: -; v_call: TRBV4-3; d_call: -; j_call: TRBJ2-2; cdr3_aa: CASSLGLGPKNTGELFF; cdr3_nt: TGCGCCAGCAGCCTTGGACTGGGGCCCAAAAACACCGGGGAGCTGTTTTTT
clone_size: -; v_call: TRBV28; d_call: -; j_call: TRBJ2-3; cdr3_aa: CASSLPPPSARVRASTDTQYF; cdr3_nt: TGTGCCAGCAGTCTACCCCCGCCGTCCGCGCGAGTCCGGGCTAGCACAGATACGCAGTATTTT
clone_size: -; v_call: TRBV28; d_call: -; j_call: TRBJ1-1; cdr3_aa: CASSSAGQNTEAFF; cdr3_nt: TGTGCCAGCAGTTCCGCCGGACAGAACACTGAAGCTTTCTTT
clone_size: few; v_call: TRBV2; d_call: -; j_call: TRBJ1-4; cdr3_aa: CASRLTGVTNEKLFF; cdr3_nt: TGTGCCAGCAGACTAACAGGAGTTACTAATGAAAAACTGTTTTTT
clone_size: -; v_call: TRBV18; d_call: -; j_call: TRBJ1-3; cdr3_aa: CASSYSNSGNTIYF; cdr3_nt: TGTGCCAGCTCATATAGCAACTCTGGAAACACCATATATTTT
clone_size: -; v_call: TRBV6-6; d_call: TRBD1; j_call: TRBJ1-4; cdr3_aa: CASTYSGGGNEKLFF; cdr3_nt: TGTGCCAGCACTTATTCAGGGGGCGGGAATGAAAAACTGTTTTTT
clone_size: -; v_call: TRBV11-2; d_call: -; j_call: TRBJ1-1; cdr3_aa: CASSLAGTGNAFF; cdr3_nt: TGTGCCAGCAGCTTAGCCGGGACGGGGAACGCTTTCTTT
clone_size: -; v_call: TRBV27; d_call: -; j_call: TRBJ2-1; cdr3_aa: CASSWGYGEQFF; cdr3_nt: TGTGCCAGCAGTTGGGGGTACGGTGAGCAGTTCTTC
clone_size: -; v_call: TRBV6-6; d_call: TRBD2; j_call: TRBJ2-7; cdr3_aa: CASSYSPTSDEQYF; cdr3_nt: TGTGCCAGCAGTTACTCCCCGACTAGCGACGAGCAGTACTTC
clone_size: -; v_call: TRBV6-5; d_call: -; j_call: TRBJ2-5; cdr3_aa: CASSHSLARETQYF; cdr3_nt: TGTGCCAGCAGCCATAGCCTTGCAAGGGAGACCCAGTACTTC
clone_size: -; v_call: TRBV2; d_call: TRBD1; j_call: TRBJ2-5; cdr3_aa: CASSVQGVPQETQYF; cdr3_nt: TGTGCCAGCAGTGTACAGGGGGTCCCCCAAGAGACCCAGTACTTC
clone_size: -; v_call: TRBV11-2; d_call: -; j_call: TRBJ1-3; cdr3_aa: CASSAADYSGNTIYF; cdr3_nt: TGTGCCAGCAGCGCCGCTGATTACTCTGGAAACACCATATATTTT
clone_size: -; v_call: TRBV9; d_call: TRBD1; j_call: TRBJ1-5; cdr3_aa: CASSVGGQAWQPQHF; cdr3_nt: TGTGCCAGCAGCGTAGGGGGACAGGCATGGCAGCCCCAGCATTTT
clone_size: -; v_call: TRBV10-3; d_call: -; j_call: TRBJ1-2; cdr3_aa: CAISGTSADSGYTF; cdr3_nt: TGTGCCATCAGTGGGACAAGTGCAGATAGTGGCTACACCTTC
clone_size: once; v_call: TRBV13; d_call: TRBD2; j_call: TRBJ2-7; cdr3_aa: CASSPSTSGFYEQYF; cdr3_nt: TGTGCCAGCAGCCCTTCGACTAGCGGGTTCTACGAGCAGTACTTC
clone_size: -; v_call: TRBV10-3; d_call: -; j_call: TRBJ2-5; cdr3_aa: CAIGRETQYF; cdr3_nt: TGTGCCATCGGGAGAGAGACCCAGTACTTC
clone_size: -; v_call: TRBV7-2; d_call: TRBD1; j_call: TRBJ2-1; cdr3_aa: CASSLRQGDEQFF; cdr3_nt: TGTGCCAGCAGCCTTCGACAGGGGGATGAGCAGTTCTTC
clone_size: -; v_call: TRBV4-1; d_call: -; j_call: TRBJ2-1; cdr3_aa: CASSQVDMVSYNEQFF; cdr3_nt: TGCGCCAGCAGCCAAGTAGACATGGTCTCCTACAATGAGCAGTTCTTC
clone_size: -; v_call: TRBV7-2; d_call: -; j_call: TRBJ1-5; cdr3_aa: CASSFRVGSNQPQHF; cdr3_nt: TGTGCCAGCAGCTTCAGGGTGGGTAGCAATCAGCCCCAGCATTTT
clone_size: medium-sized; v_call: TRBV4-2; d_call: -; j_call: TRBJ2-7; cdr3_aa: CASSQVSRDDEQYF; cdr3_nt: TGTGCCAGCAGCCAAGTGTCCCGGGACGACGAGCAGTACTTC
clone_size: -; v_call: TRBV19; d_call: -; j_call: TRBJ1-1; cdr3_aa: CASSIARQTEAFF; cdr3_nt: TGTGCCAGTAGTATAGCACGCCAGACTGAAGCTTTCTTT
clone_size: once; v_call: TRBV7-9; d_call: TRBD2; j_call: TRBJ2-3; cdr3_aa: CASSLLGASGGADTQYF; cdr3_nt: TGTGCCAGCAGCTTATTAGGAGCTAGCGGGGGGGCAGATACGCAGTATTTT
clone_size: -; v_call: TRBV18; d_call: -; j_call: TRBJ2-2; cdr3_aa: CASSPRQNTGELFF; cdr3_nt: TGTGCCAGCTCACCACGACAGAACACCGGGGAGCTGTTTTTT
clone_size: -; v_call: TRBV5-1; d_call: -; j_call: TRBJ2-1; cdr3_aa: CASSLAGSSYNEQFF; cdr3_nt: TGCGCCAGCAGCTTGGCTGGGAGCTCCTACAATGAGCAGTTCTTC
clone_size: -; v_call: TRBV9; d_call: -; j_call: TRBJ2-7; cdr3_aa: CASSVANRGDCWQYF; cdr3_nt: TGTGCCAGCAGCGTAGCTAATAGGGGAGATTGTTGGCAGTACTTC
clone_size: once; v_call: TRBV11-2; d_call: -; j_call: TRBJ2-7; cdr3_aa: CASSESNLYEQYF; cdr3_nt: TGTGCCAGCAGCGAGAGCAACCTGTACGAGCAGTACTTC
clone_size: -; v_call: TRBV9; d_call: TRBD1; j_call: TRBJ2-3; cdr3_aa: CASSQMTGSTDTQYF; cdr3_nt: TGTGCCAGCAGCCAAATGACAGGGTCCACAGATACGCAGTATTTT
clone_size: large; v_call: TRBV28; d_call: -; j_call: TRBJ1-5; cdr3_aa: CASSRGFGNQPQHF; cdr3_nt: TGTGCCAGCAGCCGGGGGTTCGGCAATCAGCCCCAGCATTTT
clone_size: few; v_call: TRBV27; d_call: -; j_call: TRBJ1-5; cdr3_aa: CASSPPQGSQPQHF; cdr3_nt: TGTGCCAGCAGTCCGCCTCAGGGGAGTCAGCCCCAGCATTTT
clone_size: medium-sized; v_call: TRBV19; d_call: -; j_call: TRBJ1-3; cdr3_aa: CASSIGAGRAGNTIYF; cdr3_nt: TGTGCCAGTAGTATCGGTGCAGGGCGTGCTGGAAACACCATATATTTT
clone_size: few; v_call: TRBV7-9; d_call: -; j_call: TRBJ1-2; cdr3_aa: CASSLGAGQAGYTF; cdr3_nt: TGTGCCAGCAGCTTAGGGGCTGGACAAGCTGGCTACACCTTC
clone_size: -; v_call: TRBV15; d_call: TRBD1; j_call: TRBJ1-4; cdr3_aa: CATSPDRVGKLFF; cdr3_nt: TGTGCCACCAGCCCGGACAGGGTTGGAAAACTGTTTTTT
clone_size: -; v_call: TRBV10-3; d_call: -; j_call: TRBJ1-5; cdr3_aa: CAISALLTGKPQHF; cdr3_nt: TGTGCCATCAGTGCCCTCCTTACAGGGAAGCCCCAGCATTTT
clone_size: -; v_call: TRBV6-5; d_call: -; j_call: TRBJ1-1; cdr3_aa: CASSKGFGTEAFF; cdr3_nt: TGTGCCAGCAGTAAAGGGTTCGGCACTGAAGCTTTCTTT
clone_size: -; v_call: TRBV5-4; d_call: TRBD2; j_call: TRBJ2-1; cdr3_aa: CASSLGLAGGNEQFF; cdr3_nt: TGTGCCAGCAGCCTAGGACTAGCGGGAGGCAATGAGCAGTTCTTC